This T cell receptor (beta chain) was obtained from a study of Ad26.COV2.S vaccination and SARS-CoV-2 variants. There are 13 residues in the CDR3. CDR1 and CDR2 (germline): MNHEY, SVGEGT. Trimming took 4 bases from V and 1 from J, leaving 7 bases between them. The repertoire was sequenced with immunoSEQ multiplex PCR; TCRdb's copy has only in-frame clones and lacks some. The sample shows about 350,000 clones, around 88% of them seen only once. Treatment reported: around 19 received Ad26.COV2.S at low or high dose, single or two shots; 5 received placebo; per-sample allocation not given. Collection of the samples took place on day 63 after the first injection of vaccine or placebo.

The specimen was peripheral blood, collected in a trial of Ad26.COV2.S vaccine versus placebo. This receptor was identified in a person aged 18-60 years who received the Ad26.COV2.S COVID-19 vaccine or a placebo. The V and J genes are TRBV6-2 or TRBV6-3 and TRBJ1-1; D remains ambiguous. CDR3 bases: TGTGCCAGCAGTTTCCCCCAGAACACTGAAGCTTTCTTT. This encodes CASSFPQNTEAFF.